A single sample is the source of the 19 T cell receptor beta chains below, sequenced in a study of Graves' ophthalmopathy and Graves' hyperthyroidism. Amplifying from RNA transcripts, the study obtained TCR beta CDR3 regions. In the first round, RT-PCR was carried out with HTBI primers, and a multiplex PCR formed the second round. Each CDR3 protein is one row after TCRdb ran MiXCR on the multiplex PCR reads. The data contain roughly 500,000 distinct CDR3 sequences, approximately 14% of them singletons. Sequencing input: blood. The receptor set was obtained from a woman in her twenties or thirties with Graves' ophthalmopathy.

This clonotype has a count of ten or more. V is TRBV7-8 and J is TRBJ1-2; D is undetermined. Trimming took 5 bases from V and 8 from J, leaving 6 bases between them. Per germline, CDR1 SGHVS and CDR2 FQNEAQ. The CDR3 has 10 amino acids. The CDR3 DNA is TGTGCCAGCAGCCCCTGGGGCTACACCTTC. Residues: CASSPWGYTF.

This clonotype came up many times. V usage is TRBV28 and J usage is TRBJ2-7, with D perhaps assigned TRBD1 or TRBD2 (7 bases each). Trimming cost V 3 bases and J 5 bases, with 14 bases left between them. The CDR3 sequence is 14 residues long. CDR1 and CDR2 (germline): MDHEN, SYDVKM. DNA of the CDR3: TGTGCCAGCAGTTTCAGGGGGGGATCCAACGAGCAGTACTTC. This gives the protein CASSFRGGSNEQYF.

There are a few counts of this clonotype. The rearrangement links TRBV5-1 to TRBJ2-2; D is unclear. Deletions cut 5 bases from V and 4 bases from J, with 24 bases between. The germline gives CDR1 SGHRS, CDR2 YFSETQ. The CDR3 sequence is 18 residues long. The CDR3 bases are TGCGCCAGCAGTCCGGGTCCTCTCGAGAAGGAGAGCACCGGGGAGCTGTTTTTT. Translated, it gives CASSPGPLEKESTGELFF.

This clonotype was observed at least ten times. The genes are TRBV15 and TRBJ2-7, with D uncertain. CDR3 length: 13 amino acids. Germline CDR1 LNHNV, CDR2 YYDKDF (reference sequence). V shed 1 base and J shed 4 bases, with 8 bases lying between them. Written as DNA, the CDR3 is TGTGCCACCAGCAGAGTGGCAGCTTACGAGCAGTACTTC. Its translation: CATSRVAAYEQYF.

The CDR3 coding sequence is TGTGCCAGCAGTGAATATGAGACCCAGTACTTC. It yields the protein CASSEYETQYF. V is TRBV2 and J is TRBJ2-5; D is unresolved. CDR3 length: 11 amino acids. Trimming left V 2 bases short and J 5 bases short, with 3 bases between. Germline CDR1 reads SNHLY; CDR2 reads FYNNEI.

This chain uses TRBV29-1 with TRBJ1-2; D uncertain. Germline CDR1 reads SQVTM; CDR2 reads ANQGSEA. The CDR3 is 13 residues long. With 1 base removed from V and 7 bases from J, the gap between germline ends came to 13 bases. The CDR3 reads CSVEGQSSGGYTF. The CDR3 DNA follows: TGCAGCGTTGAAGGGCAGTCCTCCGGTGGCTACACCTTC.

The chain employs TRBV11-1 and TRBJ1-5; D is possibly TRBD1 (5 bases). Germline V gene sequence: CDR1 SGHAT, CDR2 FQDESV (reference sequence). The CDR3 extends over 16 amino acids. V lost 4 bases and J lost 5, with 18 bases in between. The chain's CDR3 is CASSSSEGQGHQPQHF. CDR3 in DNA: TGTGCCAGCAGCTCCTCGGAGGGGCAGGGTCATCAGCCCCAGCATTTT.

The CDR3 DNA reads as TGCAGTGCTAGCGGACATACCTACGAGCAGTACTTC. Protein: CSASGHTYEQYF. V is TRBV20-1 and J is TRBJ2-7, with a weak D call TRBD1 (5 bases). The CDR3 loop spans 12 amino acids. V gave up 3 bases and J gave up 2 bases, with 8 bases separating them. The germline V gene has CDR1 DFQATT and CDR2 SNEGSKA (reference sequence).

This clonotype appeared many times. The genes are TRBV27 and TRBJ1-1, with D perhaps TRBD1 (5 bases). The CDR3 consists of 13 residues. V shed 5 bases and J shed 7 bases, with 14 bases lying between them. Germline lookup yields CDR1 MNHEY and CDR2 SMNVEV (reference sequence). The CDR3 DNA is TGTGCCAGCAGTCTCCTGGGGGGGGTTGAAGCTTTCTTT. Amino acids: CASSLLGGVEAFF.

At least ten counts were recorded for this clonotype. V is TRBV5-1 and J is TRBJ1-2; 8 bases are a match to TRBD1. CDR1 SGHRS and CDR2 YFSETQ come from the germline V gene. CDR3 length: 13 amino acids. V lost 1 base, J lost 6 bases, and 2 bases stayed unmatched. The CDR3 DNA reads TGCGCCAGCAGCTTGTTACAGGGGGATGGCTACACCTTC. Protein: CASSLLQGDGYTF. Based on the CDR3 plus reference TRBV5-1 and TRBJ1-2, the full variable domain is KAGVTQTPRYLIKTRGQQVTLSCSPISGHRSVSWYQQTPGQGLQFLFEYFSETQRNKGNFPGRFSGRQFSNSRSEMNVSTLELGDSALYLCASSLLQGDGYTFGSGTRLTVV.

This clonotype has just a few counts. This chain joins TRBV20-1 and TRBJ1-1, with 8 bases that match TRBD1. In germline, CDR1 is DFQATT, CDR2 SNEGSKA (reference sequence). V shed 2 bases and J 1 base; nucleotides not matched to a gene: 15. This CDR3 has 18 residues. The CDR3 region is CSARSPGRGPEQNTEAFF. The CDR3, as DNA: TGCAGTGCTAGAAGTCCGGGCAGGGGGCCGGAGCAGAACACTGAAGCTTTCTTT.

Only a few counts were recorded for this clonotype. The chain uses TRBV3-1 and TRBJ2-2, with 7 bases matching TRBD1. Germline CDR1 is LGHDT and CDR2 is YNNKEL (reference sequence). J gave up 4 bases and V 1 base, and 12 bases lay outside the gene matches. This CDR3 is built from 18 residues. This chain's CDR3 is CASSQVPRGSRRTGELFF. Here the CDR3 DNA reads TGTGCCAGCAGCCAAGTACCCAGGGGGAGTCGCCGCACCGGGGAGCTGTTTTTT.

This clonotype was observed many times. The J gene is TRBJ1-1, the V gene TRBV6-5; D is unclear. Between the trimmed V and J ends, which lost 2 bases and 4 bases, there was a span of 11 bases. This CDR3 comprises 14 residues. The germline V gene encodes CDR1 MNHEY and CDR2 SVGAGI. The chain's CDR3 is CASSYNRPSTEAFF. In DNA form, the CDR3 reads TGTGCCAGCAGTTACAACAGACCGAGCACTGAAGCTTTCTTT.

The V and J genes are TRBV27 and TRBJ2-7; tentatively, D is TRBD1 (6 bases). Trimming shortened V by 5 bases and J by 3 bases, and 14 bases separated the two germline ends. Per the germline V gene, CDR1 is MNHEY and CDR2 is SMNVEV (reference sequence). This CDR3 region has 14 residues. DNA of the CDR3: TGTGCCAGCAGTCCCTCGGACAGCATCTACGAGCAGTACTTC. This translates into CASSPSDSIYEQYF.

V usage is TRBV5-1 and J usage is TRBJ1-6; D is ambiguous. Looked up from germline, CDR1 is SGHRS and CDR2 is YFSETQ. The CDR3 is 14 amino acids. V was cut by 6 bases and J by 8 bases, with 15 bases left in between. CDR3 nucleotides: TGCGCCAGCATCTTATCAAGGAATGATTCACCCCTCCACTTT. It translates to CASILSRNDSPLHF.

Here the CDR3 DNA reads TGTGCCTGGAGTACCAGGGGAAGGGGCAATAATTCACCCCTCCACTTT. The encoded protein is CAWSTRGRGNNSPLHF. J is TRBJ1-6 and V is TRBV30, with a tentative D call TRBD1 (6 bases). The CDR3 contains 16 residues. Germline-derived CDR1 and CDR2 are GTSNPN and SVGIG (reference sequence). Between the trimmed V and J ends, which lost 2 bases and 5 bases, there was a span of 16 bases.

This clonotype has a count of ten or more. This CDR3 reads CASSDPLAGNQETQYF. The CDR3 coding sequence is TGTGCCAGCAGCGACCCTCTAGCGGGGAACCAAGAGACCCAGTACTTC. The chain joins TRBV9 to TRBJ2-5; 9 bases match TRBD2. Unmatched junction bases numbered 6, after V lost 3 bases and J lost 0 bases. The germline CDR1 and CDR2 sequences are SGDLS and YYNGEE. CDR3 length: 16 amino acids.

This clonotype has a count of ten or more. The chain uses TRBV5-5 and TRBJ2-7; 9 bases line up with TRBD1. Germline CDR1 reads SGHKS; CDR2 reads YYEKEE (reference sequence). This CDR3 is 15 amino acids long. V shed 4 bases and J 6 bases; nucleotides not matched to a gene: 11. Written as DNA, the CDR3 is TGTGCCAGCAGCGTCGGACAGGGGCTATCGTTCGAGCAGTACTTC. It specifies CASSVGQGLSFEQYF. The full variable domain, with the rest looked up from reference TRBV5-5 and TRBJ2-7, is DAGVTQSPTHLIKTRGQQVTLRCSPISGHKSVSWYQQVLGQGPQFIFQYYEKEERGRGNFPDRFSARQFPNYSSELNVNALLLGDSALYLCASSVGQGLSFEQYFGPGTRLTVT.

This clonotype was found many times. The V call is TRBV6-2 or TRBV6-3, the J call TRBJ2-5; 8 bases map to TRBD2. The V and J ends lost 2 bases and 5 bases, in that order; junction bases with no gene match: 4. Germline V gives CDR1 MNHEY, CDR2 SVGEGT. The CDR3 is 14 amino acids. The CDR3 DNA follows: TGTGCCAGCAGTTACGGGGCGGGGGGCGAGACCCAGTACTTC. Translating gives CASSYGAGGETQYF.